Each of the 28 T cell receptor beta chains below was sequenced from the same sample in a study of OX40 agonist ivuxolimab in advanced cancers. TCRdb's table, derived via immunoSEQ multiplex PCR, lists solely in-frame clones and lacks some. This table has 35,000 to 55,000 clones, about 94% appearing once. This specimen consisted of CD4+ or CD8+ T cells sorted from blood, obtained in a trial of the OX40 agonist ivuxolimab. Every receptor here comes from an adult with an advanced solid tumor such as melanoma, head and neck, liver or kidney cancer.

The chain couples TRBV6-5 to TRBJ2-7; 11 nucleotides line up with TRBD1. V trimming: 5 bases; J trimming: 5 bases; junction bases outside the gene matches: 5. CDR1 is MNHEY and CDR2 is SVGAGI in the germline V gene. The CDR3 sequence is 14 residues long. CDR3 coding DNA: TGTGCCAGCAGTCCCCGGACAGGGGGCGACGAGCAGTACTTC. This gives the protein CASSPRTGGDEQYF.

This chain uses TRBV19 with TRBJ1-5; the D gene is possibly TRBD1 (5 bases). The length of the CDR3 is 15 residues. The V gene's germline CDR1 is LNHDA and CDR2 SQIVND (reference sequence). Trimming left V 3 bases short and J 7 bases short, with 16 bases between. The CDR3 DNA reads TGTGCCAGTAGTATCCCCAGGGAGACAAAACAGCCCCAGCATTTT. Translating gives CASSIPRETKQPQHF.

This chain joins TRBV21-1 and TRBJ2-2; the D call in the table, TRBD2, was not verified against the DNA. TRBV21-1 is assigned pseudogene status. CDR3 length: 16 amino acids. Written as DNA, the CDR3 is TGTGCCAGCGGGTCTATTAGGGCGGGAGAGCCCGGGGAGCTGTTTTTT. It is translated as CASGSIRAGEPGELFF.

The CDR3 spells CAGLRLAGDYEQYF. In nucleotides, the CDR3 is TGTGCCGGCCTTCGACTAGCGGGAGACTACGAGCAGTACTTC. J is TRBJ2-7 and V is TRBV30, with 12 positions matching TRBD2. CDR3 length: 14 residues. Germline CDR1 GTSNPN, CDR2 SVGIG (reference sequence). Trimming at V came to 8 bases and at J to 3 bases, leaving 8 bases not matched to a gene.

Of note for this clone: A read error may account for a junction end that differs from germline. The V and J genes are TRBV27 and TRBJ2-1; D is unresolved. Germline CDR1 is MNHEY and CDR2 is SMNVEV (reference sequence). The CDR3 has 13 residues. The CDR3 is CASSHGPLNAQFF. The CDR3 region has the DNA TGTGCCAGCAGTCATGGACCCCTGAATGCGCAGTTCTTC.

The genes are TRBV7-9 and TRBJ1-1, with D perhaps matching TRBD1 (5 bases). V was clipped by 5 bases and J by 1 base, with 8 bases between them. The CDR3 runs to 13 residues. Germline V gene lookup returns CDR1 SEHNR and CDR2 FQNEAQ (reference sequence). The CDR3 reads CASSPGGNTEAFF. The CDR3, as DNA: TGTGCCAGCAGCCCCGGGGGGAACACTGAAGCTTTCTTT.

The V call is TRBV10-3, the J call TRBJ1-1; tentative D call: TRBD1 (5 bases). Germline CDR1 and CDR2: ENHRY and SYGVKD. Trimming shortened V by 6 bases and J by 5 bases, and 13 bases separated the two germline ends. The length of the CDR3 is 13 residues. The CDR3 sequence is CAISDGGFTEAFF. In DNA, the CDR3 is TGTGCCATCAGCGACGGGGGGTTTACTGAAGCTTTCTTT.

The chain carries TRBV27 and TRBJ1-3; D gene unclear. Trimming shortened V by 6 bases and J by 0 bases, and 0 bases separated the two germline ends. The germline gives CDR1 MNHEY, CDR2 SMNVEV (reference sequence). This CDR3 is 11 amino acids long. CDR3 sequence (DNA): TGTGCCAGCAGCTCTGGAAACACCATATATTTT. Protein product: CASSSGNTIYF.

The chain joins TRBV29-1 to TRBJ1-3, with D possibly being TRBD1 (6 bases). Germline CDR1 reads SQVTM; CDR2 reads ANQGSEA. Deletions cut 6 bases from V and 0 bases from J, with 12 bases between. This CDR3 is built from 14 residues. CDR3 sequence reads: CSVRTGSSGNTIYF. CDR3 coding DNA: TGCAGCGTCCGAACAGGGAGCTCTGGAAACACCATATATTTT. The whole variable domain, remainder taken from reference TRBV29-1 and TRBJ1-3, is SAVISQKPSRDICQRGTSLTIQCQVDSQVTMMFWYRQQPGQSLTLIATANQGSEATYESGFVIDKFPISRPNLTFSTLTVSNMSPEDSSIYLCSVRTGSSGNTIYFGEGSWLTVV.

This chain links TRBV5-8 with TRBJ1-3, with a tentative D call TRBD1 (6 bases). The CDR3 is 14 residues long. The V gene lost 2 bases and the J gene lost 1 base, with 7 bases spanning the gap. Germline CDR1 is SGHTS and CDR2 is YDEGEE. For the CDR3, the DNA is TGTGCCAGCAGCTTACAGGGTTCTGGAAACACCATATATTTT. It encodes CASSLQGSGNTIYF.

V and J are TRBV21-1 and TRBJ2-3; the DNA was not compared with TRBD1, the D call given in the table. TRBV21-1 is a listed pseudogene. The CDR3 sequence is 19 residues long. The CDR3 protein is CASSKEYPTGGKWTDTQYF. The DNA of the CDR3 is TGTGCCAGCAGCAAAGAGTACCCGACAGGGGGCAAGTGGACAGATACGCAGTATTTT.

The chain joins TRBV4-3 to TRBJ2-7; 7 nucleotides agree with TRBD2. Germline assignment: CDR1 LGHNA and CDR2 YSLEER. The CDR3 is 15 amino acids. After removal of 2 bases from V and 2 bases from J, the junction contained 6 bases not matched to a gene. CDR3 sequence (DNA): TGCGCCAGCAGCCAATCTAGCGGAAGACCCTACGAGCAGTACTTC. The encoded protein is CASSQSSGRPYEQYF.

This clone was detected once. The V and J genes are TRBV4-1 and TRBJ2-5; 10 bases match TRBD1. The trim removed 0 bases at V and 14 bases at J, leaving 15 bases unmatched. This CDR3 is 16 amino acids long. Germline CDR1 reads MGHRA; CDR2 reads YSYEKL. The chain's CDR3 is CASSQEEAPTGTGAYF. DNA of the CDR3: TGCGCCAGCAGCCAAGAAGAAGCGCCGACTGGGACAGGGGCCTACTTC.

This sequence joins TRBV19 and TRBJ1-1; D remains unclear. The V gene's germline CDR1 is LNHDA and CDR2 SQIVND (reference sequence). The germline V and J ends were trimmed by 6 bases and 3 bases, with 17 bases remaining between them. The CDR3 consists of 15 residues. The CDR3 DNA reads TGTGCCAGTAGCCCCCTCGCACGCCACGACACTGAAGCTTTCTTT. Translating gives CASSPLARHDTEAFF.

This clone was detected once. The chain joins TRBV7-9 to TRBJ2-3; 8 bases map to TRBD1. Per the germline V gene, CDR1 is SEHNR and CDR2 is FQNEAQ (reference sequence). The CDR3 runs to 14 residues. V lost 8 bases and J lost 2; bases outside the gene matches: 6. DNA of the CDR3: TGTGCCAGCCAAGACAGGGGCGACACAGATACGCAGTATTTT. This codes for CASQDRGDTDTQYF.

This chain connects TRBV7-6 to TRBJ2-3; D gene ambiguous. With 4 bases removed from V and 2 bases from J, the gap between germline ends came to 4 bases. Germline CDR1 SGHVS, CDR2 FNYEAQ. CDR3 length equals 12 residues. CDR3 DNA sequence: TGTGCCAGCAGCTACCTCACAGATACGCAGTATTTT. It specifies CASSYLTDTQYF.

This clone is a singleton in its sample. This chain connects TRBV28 to TRBJ1-2, with D perhaps TRBD1 (5 bases). Germline lookup yields CDR1 MDHEN and CDR2 SYDVKM. The CDR3 totals 15 residues. Trimming took off 6 bases at V and 2 bases at J, with 16 bases between the two ends. CDR3 nucleotides: TGTGCCAGCAGCTCCAGGGCCAGCCAGAACTATGGCTACACCTTC. It codes for CASSSRASQNYGYTF.

The chain uses TRBV11-3 and TRBJ2-6; D is uncertain. In germline, CDR1 is SGHNT, CDR2 YENEEA. The CDR3 sequence is 14 residues long. V dropped 1 base and J dropped 4 bases, with 5 bases sitting between them. The CDR3 bases are TGTGCCAGCAGCTTAGGGGCAGGGGCCAACGTCCTGACTTTC. Its protein is CASSLGAGANVLTF.

J is TRBJ1-2 and V is TRBV9, with 9 positions matching TRBD1. Unmatched junction bases numbered 5, after V lost 0 bases and J lost 8 bases. Germline assignment: CDR1 SGDLS and CDR2 YYNGEE. This CDR3 has 14 residues. The CDR3 DNA reads as TGTGCCAGCAGCGTAGGGGGGACAGGGAAAGGCTACACCTTC. The encoded protein is CASSVGGTGKGYTF.

The V gene is TRBV9, the J gene TRBJ2-5; D is possibly TRBD2 (5 bases). This CDR3 is 14 amino acids long. CDR1 SGDLS and CDR2 YYNGEE come from the germline V gene. Trimming removed 0 bases from V and 5 bases from J, with 11 bases in between. The CDR3 coding sequence is TGTGCCAGCAGCGTAGAGGGTAGAGGGGAGACCCAGTACTTC. Protein product: CASSVEGRGETQYF.

The chain is built from TRBV9 and TRBJ2-1, with D unclear. V dropped 3 bases and J dropped 5 bases, with 6 bases sitting between them. The CDR3 spans 12 residues. Germline CDR1 SGDLS, CDR2 YYNGEE. The CDR3 loop reads CASSGTHNEQFF. The CDR3 bases are TGTGCCAGCAGCGGAACTCACAATGAGCAGTTCTTC.

The rearrangement links TRBV11-2 to TRBJ2-7; D is uncertain. The CDR3 covers 12 residues. CDR1 and CDR2 (germline): SGHAT, FQNNGV. Between the trimmed V and J ends, which lost 0 bases and 4 bases, there was a span of 4 bases. The CDR3 bases are TGTGCCAGCAGCTTAGAGGGGTACGAGCAGTACTTC. This codes for CASSLEGYEQYF.

With respect to this clone: Mismatch with germline at one junction end may stem from a read error. The V and J genes are TRBV7-7 and TRBJ2-7, with TRBD1 identical over 7 bases. CDR1 and CDR2 from the germline V gene are SSHAT and FNYEAQ (reference sequence). CDR3 length: 13 residues. The CDR3 DNA follows: TGTGCTAGCAGCTCGGCTACAGGGGCCGAGCAGTACTTC. This translates into CASSSATGAEQYF.

The chain couples TRBV5-5 to TRBJ1-5; 10 nucleotides agree with TRBD1. Germline CDR1 SGHKS, CDR2 YYEKEE (reference sequence). After removal of 4 bases from V and 10 bases from J, the junction contained 5 bases not matched to a gene. CDR3 length: 13 amino acids. DNA for the CDR3: TGTGCCAGCAGCACGGACAGGGGGGCACCCCAGCATTTT. It is translated as CASSTDRGAPQHF.

The chain recombines TRBV9 with TRBJ2-3, with TRBD1 as a possible D gene (7 bases). The CDR3 length is 16 residues. V was pared by 4 bases and J by 1 base, with 16 bases between. In germline, CDR1 is SGDLS, CDR2 YYNGEE. For the CDR3, the DNA is TGTGCCAGCAGCTCACGACAGGGAGGAGGCACAGATACGCAGTATTTT. Translating it yields CASSSRQGGGTDTQYF. Based on the CDR3 plus reference TRBV9 and TRBJ2-3, the full variable domain is DSGVTQTPKHLITATGQRVTLRCSPRSGDLSVYWYQQSLDQGLQFLIQYYNGEERAKGNILERFSAQQFPDLHSELNLSSLELGDSALYFCASSSRQGGGTDTQYFGPGTRLTVL.

The genes are TRBV7-9 and TRBJ2-5; D gene ambiguous. V lost 1 base and J lost 3, with 6 bases in between. Germline V gene data show CDR1 as SEHNR and CDR2 as FQNEAQ (reference sequence). The CDR3 sequence is 13 residues long. CDR3 sequence: CASSLVNEETQYF. CDR3 nucleotides: TGTGCCAGCAGCTTAGTTAACGAAGAGACCCAGTACTTC.

V and J are TRBV5-1 and TRBJ2-3; 7 bases line up with TRBD1. After removal of 4 bases from V and 5 bases from J, the junction contained 4 bases not matched to a gene. CDR3 length equals 13 residues. Per the germline V gene, CDR1 is SGHRS and CDR2 is YFSETQ. The CDR3 DNA is TGCGCCAGCAGCCCCGGGACAGAAGATACGCAGTATTTT. Translated, it gives CASSPGTEDTQYF.

The rearrangement joins TRBV13 to TRBJ2-1, with 8 bases lining up with TRBD1. V lost 7 bases to trimming and J lost 6 bases; unmatched junction nucleotides: 29. The germline V gene encodes CDR1 PRHDT and CDR2 FYEKMQ (reference sequence). This CDR3 has 21 amino acids. CDR3 loop: CASTFLSLTGGELLGGNEQFF. As DNA, the CDR3 is TGTGCCAGCACCTTCTTATCCCTTACAGGGGGAGAACTGCTAGGAGGCAATGAGCAGTTCTTC.